This T cell receptor beta chain was retrieved from a study of blood T cell repertoires in COVID-19. Study-level information: COVID-19 samples, acute and convalescent, were from the United States, Italy and Spain. Nucleic acid was either cDNA or gDNA, and it came from T cells, B-cell-depleted T cells, or PBMCs.

CDR3 length equals 13 residues. Germline CDR1 is SQVTM and CDR2 is ANQGSEA. V was clipped by 5 bases and J by 3 bases; unmatched bases: 7. TCRdb's table, derived via immunoSEQ multiplex PCR, lists solely in-frame clones and lacks some. The table shows fewer than 350,000 clones, with 89% occurring only once. This TCR derives from a woman between 40 and 50 years old who had recovered from COVID-19. Specimen: PBMCs or T cells enriched from blood (not recorded which). The chain uses TRBV29-1 and TRBJ2-7; 7 nucleotides match TRBD1. This CDR3 is CSVRQGGGYEQYF. In nucleotides, the CDR3 is TGCAGCGTTCGGCAAGGGGGCGGCTACGAGCAGTACTTC.